This T cell receptor beta chain was documented in a study of beta chain features in type 1 diabetes. The sample holds a few counts of this clone. The same CDR3 can be traced to other DNA sequences in this sample. CDR3 length equals 14 residues. Germline V gene lookup returns CDR1 SGDLS and CDR2 YYNGEE. V was trimmed by 2 bases and J by 4 bases, leaving 10 bases between them. The isolated RNA, all of it, was reverse transcribed, so expressed TCRB transcripts were what got sequenced. Profiling relied on immunoSEQ multiplex PCR, and the TCRdb table lists in-frame clones only, not all of them. This table holds hundreds of thousands of clones, over 25% found once.

This receptor was obtained from a man between 18 and 29 years old in good health. Sequences were obtained from naive CD4+ T cells from blood. The chain links TRBV9 to TRBJ1-5; D might be TRBD1 (5 bases). CDR3 sequence reads: CASSVGTANQPQHF. The CDR3 DNA sequence: TGTGCCAGCAGCGTTGGGACGGCTAATCAGCCCCAGCATTTT. The full variable domain, completed using reference TRBV9 and TRBJ1-5, is DSGVTQTPKHLITATGQRVTLRCSPRSGDLSVYWYQQSLDQGLQFLIQYYNGEERAKGNILERFSAQQFPDLHSELNLSSLELGDSALYFCASSVGTANQPQHFGDGTRLSIL.